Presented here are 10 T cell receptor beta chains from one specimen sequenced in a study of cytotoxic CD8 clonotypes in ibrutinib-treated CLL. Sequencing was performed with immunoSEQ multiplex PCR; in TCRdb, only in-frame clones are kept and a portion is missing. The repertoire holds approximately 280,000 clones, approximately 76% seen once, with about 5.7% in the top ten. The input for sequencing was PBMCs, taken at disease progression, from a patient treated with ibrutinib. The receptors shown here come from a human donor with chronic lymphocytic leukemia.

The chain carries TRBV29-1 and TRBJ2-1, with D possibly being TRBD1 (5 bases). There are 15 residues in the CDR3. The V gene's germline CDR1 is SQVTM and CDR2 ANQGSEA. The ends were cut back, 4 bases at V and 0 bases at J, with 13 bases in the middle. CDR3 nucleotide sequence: TGCAGCGTTGCAGGGCACTCTAGCTCCTACAATGAGCAGTTCTTC. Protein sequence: CSVAGHSSSYNEQFF.

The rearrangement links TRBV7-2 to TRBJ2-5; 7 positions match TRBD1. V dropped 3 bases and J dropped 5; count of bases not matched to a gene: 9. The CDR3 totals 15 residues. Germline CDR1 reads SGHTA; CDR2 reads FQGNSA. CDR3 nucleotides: TGTGCCAGCAGCTTGGTATCAGGGGGATTGGAGACCCAGTACTTC. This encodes CASSLVSGGLETQYF.

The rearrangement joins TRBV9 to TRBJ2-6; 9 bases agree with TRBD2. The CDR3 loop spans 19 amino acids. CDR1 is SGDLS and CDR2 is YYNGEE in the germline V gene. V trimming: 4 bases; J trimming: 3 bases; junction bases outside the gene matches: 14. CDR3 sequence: CASSFSGRGFTGGANVLTF. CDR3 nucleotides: TGTGCCAGCAGCTTTAGCGGGAGAGGGTTTACGGGTGGGGCCAACGTCCTGACTTTC. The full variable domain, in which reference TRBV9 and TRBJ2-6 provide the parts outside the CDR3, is DSGVTQTPKHLITATGQRVTLRCSPRSGDLSVYWYQQSLDQGLQFLIQYYNGEERAKGNILERFSAQQFPDLHSELNLSSLELGDSALYFCASSFSGRGFTGGANVLTFGAGSRLTVL.

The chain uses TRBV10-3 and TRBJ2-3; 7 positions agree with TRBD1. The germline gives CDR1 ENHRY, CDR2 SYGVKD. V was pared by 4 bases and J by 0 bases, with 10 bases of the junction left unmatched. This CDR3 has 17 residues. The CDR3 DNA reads TGTGCCATCAGTGTAGGGGACAGAATATCTAGCACAGATACGCAGTATTTT. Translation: CAISVGDRISSTDTQYF.

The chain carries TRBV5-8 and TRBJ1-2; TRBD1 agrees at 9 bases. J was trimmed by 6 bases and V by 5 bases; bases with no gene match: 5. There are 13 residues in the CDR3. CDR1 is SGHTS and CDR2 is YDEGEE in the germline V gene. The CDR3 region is CASRRTGVHGYTF. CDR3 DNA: TGTGCCAGCAGGCGGACAGGGGTACATGGCTACACCTTC.

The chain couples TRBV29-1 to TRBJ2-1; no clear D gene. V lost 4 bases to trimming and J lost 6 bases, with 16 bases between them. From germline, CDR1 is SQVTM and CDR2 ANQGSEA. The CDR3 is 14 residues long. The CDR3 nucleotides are TGCAGCGTTGGCCGAGTAGGCAGACTCAATGAGCAGTTCTTC. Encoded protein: CSVGRVGRLNEQFF.

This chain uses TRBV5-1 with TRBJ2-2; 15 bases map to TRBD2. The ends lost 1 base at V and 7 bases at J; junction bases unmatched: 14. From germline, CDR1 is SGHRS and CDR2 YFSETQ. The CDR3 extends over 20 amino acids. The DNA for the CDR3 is TGCGCCAGCAGCTTGTACCCCCTCGGACTAGCGGGGGGGTGGTACGGGGAGCTGTTTTTT. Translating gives CASSLYPLGLAGGWYGELFF.

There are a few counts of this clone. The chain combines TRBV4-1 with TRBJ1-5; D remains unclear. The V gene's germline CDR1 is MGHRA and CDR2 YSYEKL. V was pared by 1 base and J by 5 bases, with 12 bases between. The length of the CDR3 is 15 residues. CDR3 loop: CASSQVAAAHQPQHF. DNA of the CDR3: TGCGCCAGCAGCCAAGTCGCCGCAGCCCATCAGCCCCAGCATTTT.

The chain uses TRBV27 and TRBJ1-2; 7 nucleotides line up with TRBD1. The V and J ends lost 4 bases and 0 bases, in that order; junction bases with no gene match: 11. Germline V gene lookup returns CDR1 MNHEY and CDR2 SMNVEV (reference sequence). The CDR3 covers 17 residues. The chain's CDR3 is CASSSLGQSLANYGYTF. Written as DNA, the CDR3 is TGTGCCAGCAGTTCCCTGGGACAGTCTCTCGCTAACTATGGCTACACCTTC.

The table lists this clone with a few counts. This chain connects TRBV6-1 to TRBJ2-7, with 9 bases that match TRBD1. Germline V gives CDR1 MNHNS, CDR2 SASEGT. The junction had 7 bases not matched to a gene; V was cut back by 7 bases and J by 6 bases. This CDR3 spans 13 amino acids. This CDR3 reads CASTPGQGTEQYF. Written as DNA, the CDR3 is TGTGCCAGCACCCCGGGACAGGGAACCGAGCAGTACTTC.